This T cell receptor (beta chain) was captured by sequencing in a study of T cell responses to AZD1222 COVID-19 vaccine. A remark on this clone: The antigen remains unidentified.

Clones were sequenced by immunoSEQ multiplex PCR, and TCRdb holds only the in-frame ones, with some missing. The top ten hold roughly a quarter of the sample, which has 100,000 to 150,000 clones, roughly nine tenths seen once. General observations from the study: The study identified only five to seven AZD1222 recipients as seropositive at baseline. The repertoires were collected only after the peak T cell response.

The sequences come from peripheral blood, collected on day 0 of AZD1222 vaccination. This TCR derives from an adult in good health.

The CDR3 loop is CASSFGRGRETQYF. The CDR3, as DNA: TGTGCCAGCAGCTTCGGCAGGGGGCGAGAGACCCAGTACTTC. The chain recombines TRBV7-9 with TRBJ2-5; 8 bases line up with TRBD1. CDR3 length: 14 residues. The germline CDR1 and CDR2 sequences are SEHNR and FQNEAQ (reference sequence). J lost 4 bases, V lost 3 bases, and 4 bases had no gene match.